Listed below are T cell receptor beta chains from one sample, sequenced in a study of blood T cell repertoires in COVID-19. The repertoire was sequenced with immunoSEQ multiplex PCR; TCRdb's copy has only in-frame clones and lacks some. The profile shows some 250,000 clones, around 83% of them singletons. Input material: peripheral blood. The receptors shown here come from a man aged 30 to 45 who had recovered from COVID-19. The CDR3 runs from the conserved cysteine through the conserved F or W. D genes are given only for firm matches. Size tells how often a clone was seen (once, few, many) or the class of an expanded clone, and some rows leave it out.

d_gene	j_gene	v_gene	abundance	CDR3nt	CDR3aa
-	TRBJ2-1	TRBV24-1	-	TGTGCCACCAGTGCTCAGGTGTACAATGAGCAGTTCTTC	CATSAQVYNEQFF
-	TRBJ1-5	TRBV3-1/TRBV3-2	-	TGTGCCAGCAGCCAAGGAGTGGGGCTGGGTCAGCCCCAGCATTTT	CASSQGVGLGQPQHF
-	TRBJ1-1	TRBV6-5	-	TGTGCCAGCCAGCGAACTGAAGCTTTCTTT	CASQRTEAFF
-	TRBJ2-2	TRBV6-6	-	TGTGCCAGCCGTACAGAGGGCTACACCGGGGAGCTGTTTTTT	CASRTEGYTGELFF
-	TRBJ1-2	TRBV4-1	-	TGCGCCAGCAGCCAAGAAGAGGGCGCTAACTATGGCTACACCTTC	CASSQEEGANYGYTF
-	TRBJ1-2	TRBV11-2	-	TGTGCCAGCAGCTTAGAAGCAGGGAACTATGGCTACACCTTC	CASSLEAGNYGYTF
-	TRBJ2-2	TRBV4-1	-	TGCGCCAGCAGCCAAGAACAGGGTGGCACCGGGGAGCTGTTTTTT	CASSQEQGGTGELFF
TRBD2	TRBJ2-5	TRBV6-6	-	TGTGCCAGCAGCCGAAACCTACTAGCGGGGGAGTACCGGGAGACCCAGTACTTC	CASSRNLLAGEYRETQYF
-	TRBJ2-1	TRBV18	-	TGTGCCAGCTCACCACCGACAGTTAATGAGCAGTTCTTC	CASSPPTVNEQFF
-	TRBJ2-5	TRBV4-1	-	TGCGCCAGCAGCCAAGACCCCCTCGGGGGGCACCAAGAGACCCAGTACTTC	CASSQDPLGGHQETQYF
-	TRBJ1-2	TRBV9	-	TGTGCCAGCAGCGTAGGACAGAACTATGGCTACACCTTC	CASSVGQNYGYTF
-	TRBJ1-1	TRBV25-1	once	TGTGCCAGCAGTGAAGGGGGGGCGTCTTTCTTT	CASSEGGASFF
TRBD1	TRBJ2-1	TRBV19	-	TGTGCCAGTAGTATCGAGGGGGCGGTCTACAATGAGCAGTTCTTC	CASSIEGAVYNEQFF
-	TRBJ2-6	TRBV28	-	TGTGCCAGCAGTTGGATCAGGGGCTCTGGGGCCAACGTCCTGACTTTC	CASSWIRGSGANVLTF
-	TRBJ1-5	TRBV18	many	TGTGCCAGCTCACCACGTGGCGGGAGGCCCCAGCATTTT	CASSPRGGRPQHF
-	TRBJ2-2	TRBV2	-	TGTGCCAGCAGTGGAAGAGAGTTTGTAGTGACCGGGGAGCTGTTTTTT	CASSGREFVVTGELFF
-	TRBJ1-5	TRBV7-2	few	TGTGCCAGCAGCTTATTTGGGGGGAGCAATCAGCCCCAGCATTTT	CASSLFGGSNQPQHF
TRBD1	TRBJ1-2	TRBV7-8	-	TGTGCCAGCAGCTTAGAGGGACAGAACTATGGCTACACCTTC	CASSLEGQNYGYTF
-	TRBJ2-3	TRBV6-1	-	TGTGCCAGCAGTGAACAGGGCTACGCTGCAGATACGCAGTATTTT	CASSEQGYAADTQYF
-	TRBJ1-1	TRBV7-9	-	TGTGCCAGCAGCCCACCCCGGGGGTTAGGATTGAACACTGAAGCTTTCTTT	CASSPPRGLGLNTEAFF
-	TRBJ1-2	TRBV11-2	-	TGTGCCAGCAGCCTTTGGCGACAGGCGATCTATGGCTACACCTTC	CASSLWRQAIYGYTF
-	TRBJ2-4	TRBV5-4	-	TGTGCCAGCAGCCCCGGGGGAGGAGGAAACATTCAGTACTTC	CASSPGGGGNIQYF
-	TRBJ1-2	TRBV19	-	TGTGCCAGTAGTCCATGGATTGTGGGGCGCGACTATGGCTACACCTTC	CASSPWIVGRDYGYTF
TRBD2	TRBJ2-2	TRBV13	once	TGTGCCAGCAGCTTAGTGCTAGCGGGGGGGCCGAACACCGGGGAGCTGTTTTTT	CASSLVLAGGPNTGELFF
-	TRBJ1-3	TRBV18	-	TGTGCCAGCTCAAGGGAGGGAGGAAACACCATATATTTT	CASSREGGNTIYF
TRBD1	TRBJ1-5	TRBV6-5	once	TGTGCCAGCAGTAACCCCGGGACAGGGGGACAGCCCCAGCATTTT	CASSNPGTGGQPQHF
-	TRBJ1-1	TRBV4-2	-	TGTGCCAGCAGCCAAGGGGCCAAAGAGAAAGCTTTCTTT	CASSQGAKEKAFF
-	TRBJ2-1	TRBV27	-	TGTGCCAGCAGTGATCAGGGGAAGGATGAGCAGTTCTTC	CASSDQGKDEQFF
-	TRBJ1-4	TRBV5-1	-	TGCGCCAGCAGCTCGGACAGCGCAACTAATGAAAAACTGTTTTTT	CASSSDSATNEKLFF
TRBD1	TRBJ1-2	TRBV5-1	once	TGCGCCAGCAGCTGGGACAGGGGTTCCTATGGCTACACCTTC	CASSWDRGSYGYTF
-	TRBJ1-3	TRBV19	-	TGTGCCAGTAGTATCGGGGACACCATATATTTT	CASSIGDTIYF
-	TRBJ1-5	TRBV10-3	few	TGTGCCAGCGTCGGGTCGCTAAATCAGCCCCAGCATTTT	CASVGSLNQPQHF